This T cell receptor (beta chain) appears in the sequencing data of a study of blood T cell repertoires in COVID-19. In the study overall: Acute and convalescent COVID-19 specimens originated in the United States, Italy and Spain. T cells, B-cell-depleted T cells, or PBMCs provided the cDNA or gDNA that served as material.

This CDR3 is built from 18 residues. Per germline, CDR1 SGHVS and CDR2 FQNEAQ. With 5 bases clipped from V and 5 bases from J, the junction kept 18 bases outside the gene matches. In the authors' workflow: Amplifying reference gene primers gave estimates of nucleated cell counts. Produced via immunoSEQ multiplex PCR; TCRdb's table is partial and in-frame only. D and trimming come from the DNA, and the V and J calls and clone size come from that table. The sample has 70,000 or so clones; about 68% are singletons. The receptor's source is a woman in her 70s with acute or convalescent COVID-19. Sample: peripheral blood. This chain uses TRBV7-8 with TRBJ2-3, with 8 nucleotides matching TRBD2. CDR3 region: CASSRYSRREAGKDTQYF. Written as DNA, the CDR3 is TGTGCCAGCAGCCGATATAGTAGGCGGGAGGCGGGGAAAGATACGCAGTATTTT.